This T cell receptor (beta chain) is from a study of sequential checkpoint blockade in melanoma. Treatment meaning: randomized to nivolumab then ipilimumab (arm A) or the reverse (arm B). TCRdb's copy holds only in-frame clones and misses some; the assay was immunoSEQ multiplex PCR. The sample records approximately 5,600 clones, roughly 25% being singletons. The sequence derives from a human donor with melanoma. This specimen was tumor tissue (inferred from file names), taken from a patient given nivolumab and ipilimumab in sequence.

The chain's CDR3 is CASSQQTHSPLHF. The CDR3 coding sequence is TGTGCCAGCAGCCAACAAACTCATTCACCCCTCCACTTT. J is TRBJ1-6 and V is TRBV14; D is unclear. Trimming removed 2 bases from V and 8 bases from J, with 7 bases in between. The CDR3 runs 13 residues. CDR1 and CDR2 (germline): SGHDN, FVKESK.